A single sample gave rise to the 6 T cell receptor beta chains below, sequenced in a study of shared clonotypes between healthy human individuals. Assay used: immunoSEQ multiplex PCR; TCRdb lists only in-frame clones, some missing. The sample has about 2.5 million clones; just under 95% are singletons. Sequencing was carried out using naive CD4+ T cells from PBMCs. Subset: CD45RA+ positively selected. These receptors originate from a man aged 18-30 years in good health. Some clones in this sample may be carry-over from other donors' samples.

This chain connects TRBV5-4 to TRBJ2-3, with a tentative D call TRBD1 (5 bases). Per germline, CDR1 SGHNT and CDR2 YYREEE (reference sequence). V was trimmed by 1 base and J by 0 bases, leaving 9 bases between them. CDR3 length: 15 residues. The CDR3 region is CASSLQGISTDTQYF. The CDR3 nucleotides are TGTGCCAGCAGCTTGCAGGGAATCAGCACAGATACGCAGTATTTT.

Worth noting for this clone: Other DNA sequences within the sample encode an identical CDR3. This rearrangement joins TRBV5-1 to TRBJ2-5; D not certain. Trimming took off 0 bases at V and 1 base at J, with 7 bases between the two ends. Per the germline V gene, CDR1 is SGHRS and CDR2 is YFSETQ. CDR3 length: 14 residues. CDR3 region: CASSLGRIQETQYF. Here the CDR3 DNA reads TGCGCCAGCAGCTTGGGCCGGATCCAAGAGACCCAGTACTTC.

J is TRBJ1-1 and V is TRBV7-2; D unresolved. CDR1 is SGHTA and CDR2 is FQGNSA in the germline V gene. Deletions cut 1 base from V and 4 bases from J, with 16 bases between. The CDR3 has 16 residues. CDR3 nucleotides: TGTGCCAGCAGCTTAGTCGGTGTTCGGGCTGGCACTGAAGCTTTCTTT. This codes for CASSLVGVRAGTEAFF.

V usage is TRBV6-6 and J usage is TRBJ1-1; the D gene is possibly TRBD1 (6 bases). The germline V and J ends were trimmed by 2 bases and 1 base, with 11 bases remaining between them. Looked up from germline, CDR1 is MNHNY and CDR2 is SVGAGI (reference sequence). The CDR3 is 15 amino acids. The CDR3 nucleotides read TGTGCCAGCAGTTACCGGACAGATCGGAACACTGAAGCTTTCTTT. Its protein product is CASSYRTDRNTEAFF.

The rearrangement joins TRBV6-1 to TRBJ1-5, with 8 bases lining up with TRBD1. The CDR3 consists of 14 residues. CDR1 MNHNS and CDR2 SASEGT come from the germline V gene. The trim removed 7 bases at V and 5 bases at J, leaving 7 bases unmatched. The CDR3: CASNRQGRDQPQHF. In nucleotides, the CDR3 is TGTGCCAGCAACCGACAGGGGCGGGATCAGCCCCAGCATTTT.

Only one count was recorded for this clone. The chain employs TRBV11-3 and TRBJ2-1, with TRBD2 identical over 10 bases. The CDR3 runs 15 residues. J gave up 8 bases and V 5 bases, and 9 bases lay outside the gene matches. Germline V gene data show CDR1 as SGHNT and CDR2 as YENEEA. The DNA of the CDR3 is TGTGCCAGCAGCCCAAGGAGCGGGAGGGCCGATGAGCAGTTCTTC. Protein sequence: CASSPRSGRADEQFF.